This T cell receptor beta chain is drawn from a study of blood T cell repertoires in COVID-19. Trimming stripped 4 bases from V and 9 bases from J, with 14 bases between. Germline assignment: CDR1 SGHRS and CDR2 YFSETQ. The CDR3 covers 13 residues. How the authors handled the data: Amplification from reference gene primers served as the basis for estimated nucleated cell counts. Method: immunoSEQ multiplex PCR; TCRdb's copy keeps in-frame clones and lacks some. That table supplies the V and J calls and clone size; D and trimming were determined from the DNA. This table has roughly 230,000 clones, about four fifths appearing once.

This sequence was found in a man between 45 and 60 years old with acute or convalescent COVID-19. J is TRBJ1-5 and V is TRBV5-1; no reliable D call. Source material: peripheral blood. Written as DNA, the CDR3 is TGCGCCAGCAGCCCGAGTGATGAGGGGCCCCAGCATTTT. Encoded protein: CASSPSDEGPQHF.